This T cell receptor beta chain derives from a study of CD8 T cells in ankylosing spondylitis. The study's findings and limits: Roughly eight highly homologous variants made up a TCR beta motif, and this motif appeared characteristic of ankylosing spondylitis blood. Both synovial fluid and blood in reactive arthritis had previously been reported to carry some motif variants.

Libraries of TCR beta came from quantitative 5'-RACE with molecular barcodes. TCRdb called the 5' RACE reads again in MiXCR, with one record for every CDR3 protein. The sample lists around 320,000 distinct CDR3 sequences, less than 25% occurring once. CDR3 length: 16 residues. The ends were cut back, 5 bases at V and 0 bases at J, with 16 bases in the middle. Points on this clonotype: The antigen remains undetermined.

This sequence originates from a female donor with ankylosing spondylitis or in good health (not recorded which). This rearrangement joins TRBV12-3 or TRBV12-4 to TRBJ1-1, with D maybe TRBD1 (6 bases). The sample was blood, either unsorted or a sorted T cell fraction (not recorded which). The CDR3 spells CASSPTRGLMNTEAFF. The CDR3 nucleotides are TGTGCCAGCAGTCCAACGCGGGGGCTCATGAACACTGAAGCTTTCTTT.